Shown below are 14 T cell receptor beta chains from a single sample sequenced in a study of blood T cells in healthy people across ages. Primed by a sample-barcoded 5' primer and a J-beta primer mix, a second PCR proceeded for roughly 7 to 12 cycles. TCRdb fed the 5' RACE reads into MiXCR, producing one record per CDR3 protein. The repertoire includes hundreds of thousands of distinct CDR3 sequences, roughly 40% of them detected once, and roughly 13% sits in the top ten. Sequences were obtained from blood. The receptors originated from a man younger than 30 in good health.

The CDR3 DNA sequence: TGTGCCAGCAGCTTGGAGGGTTTCGTGACTGAAGCTTTCTTT. Its translation: CASSLEGFVTEAFF. The chain has TRBV5-5 and TRBJ1-1; D not resolved. From germline, CDR1 is SGHKS and CDR2 YYEKEE (reference sequence). CDR3 size: 14 residues. Deletions cut 0 bases from V and 5 bases from J, with 11 bases between. The whole variable domain, remainder taken from reference TRBV5-5 and TRBJ1-1, is DAGVTQSPTHLIKTRGQQVTLRCSPISGHKSVSWYQQVLGQGPQFIFQYYEKEERGRGNFPDRFSARQFPNYSSELNVNALLLGDSALYLCASSLEGFVTEAFFGQGTRLTVV.

Regarding this clonotype: This sequence may be a read error, since a much larger clone differs from it by one base. The CDR3 here is CSARGRDSYEQFF. The CDR3 DNA sequence: TGCAGTGCTAGAGGCCGGGACAGCTACGAGCAGTTCTTC. This sequence joins TRBV20-1 and TRBJ2-1; the match to TRBD1 covers 7 bases. Germline trimming cut 1 base from V and 10 bases from J; bases unmatched to any gene: 7. The CDR3 sequence is 13 residues long. Germline V gives CDR1 DFQATT, CDR2 SNEGSKA (reference sequence).

On this clonotype itself: One base away lies a much larger clone, so this may be a sequencing read error. This chain joins TRBV2 and TRBJ1-2; D possibly corresponds to TRBD1 (5 bases). This CDR3 has 14 amino acids. The germline V gene encodes CDR1 SNHLY and CDR2 FYNNEI. CDR3 in amino acids: CASIPGPANYDYTF. CDR3 in DNA: TGTGCCAGCATACCGGGGCCTGCTAACTATGACTACACCTTC. Together with reference TRBV2 and TRBJ1-2, the CDR3 gives the full variable domain: EPEVTQTPSHQVTQMGQEVILRCVPISNHLYFYWYRQILGQKVEFLVSFYNNEISEKSEIFDDQFSVERPDGSNFTLKIRSTKLEDSAMYFCASIPGPANYDYTFGSGTRLTVV.

This sequence joins TRBV6-5 and TRBJ2-1, with 8 bases that match TRBD1. The CDR3 has 16 amino acids. V trimming: 0 bases; J trimming: 13 bases; junction bases outside the gene matches: 14. Per the germline V gene, CDR1 is MNHEY and CDR2 is SVGAGI. The CDR3 is CASSYSEQGGGETQFF. The CDR3, as DNA: TGTGCCAGCAGTTACTCCGAACAGGGGGGAGGAGAGACCCAGTTCTTC.

The genes are TRBV20-1 and TRBJ1-1; perhaps TRBD1 as D (5 bases). This CDR3 contains 17 residues. V was cut by 0 bases and J by 1 base, with 18 bases left in between. Germline-derived CDR1 and CDR2 are DFQATT and SNEGSKA (reference sequence). This CDR3 is CSARDIKQGWRNTEAFF. CDR3 DNA sequence: TGCAGTGCTAGAGATATCAAGCAGGGATGGAGGAACACTGAAGCTTTCTTT.

V is TRBV6-5 and J is TRBJ1-5; possibly TRBD1 for D (6 bases). The length of the CDR3 is 18 residues. V dropped 0 bases and J dropped 0 bases, with 15 bases sitting between them. CDR1 MNHEY and CDR2 SVGAGI come from the germline V gene. The CDR3 DNA reads TGTGCCAGCAGTTACTCGAACAGGGCCCGCTATAGCAATCAGCCCCAGCATTTT. It translates to CASSYSNRARYSNQPQHF.

This clonotype was found many times. This rearrangement joins TRBV7-9 to TRBJ1-2; 7 bases agree with TRBD1. Per germline, CDR1 SEHNR and CDR2 FQNEAQ (reference sequence). This CDR3 is built from 16 residues. With 5 bases clipped from V and 2 bases from J, the junction kept 11 bases outside the gene matches. The DNA for the CDR3 is TGTGCCAGCAGCCCCCCCGGGACAGAGAAAAACTATGGCTACACCTTC. Amino acid sequence: CASSPPGTEKNYGYTF.

The sample holds a few counts of this clonotype. J is TRBJ2-3 and V is TRBV4-2, with unresolved D. Trimming shortened V by 3 bases and J by 1 base, and 14 bases separated the two germline ends. The CDR3 spans 16 residues. The germline V gene has CDR1 LGHNA and CDR2 YNFKEQ. CDR3 loop: CASSHDRVGGTDTQYF. CDR3 DNA sequence: TGTGCCAGCAGCCACGATAGGGTCGGCGGCACAGATACGCAGTATTTT.

The chain is built from TRBV20-1 and TRBJ2-3, with 11 nucleotides matching TRBD2. This CDR3 region has 14 residues. Germline V gene sequence: CDR1 DFQATT, CDR2 SNEGSKA (reference sequence). V was pared by 6 bases and J by 4 bases, with 6 bases of the junction left unmatched. CDR3 nucleotides: TGCAGTGCGCTACCGACTAGCGGGGCAGATACGCAGTATTTT. Amino acids: CSALPTSGADTQYF.

This clonotype occurred many times. V gene TRBV12-3 or TRBV12-4 combines with J gene TRBJ2-7; D gene unclear. Trimming removed 3 bases at V and 5 bases at J, with 20 bases between. There are 16 residues in the CDR3. For the CDR3, the DNA is TGTGCCAGCAGTTTGGGGTCCAGCCCAAGGATCAACGAGCAGTACTTC. Translating gives CASSLGSSPRINEQYF.

This clonotype was observed a handful of times. This rearrangement joins TRBV6-6 to TRBJ1-1; D not resolved. V dropped 2 bases and J dropped 3 bases, with 16 bases sitting between them. The CDR3 contains 16 residues. Per germline, CDR1 MNHNY and CDR2 SVGAGI (reference sequence). CDR3 nucleotide sequence: TGTGCCAGCAGTTACCCCTCGATGAGGATTGACACTGAAGCTTTCTTT. This gives the protein CASSYPSMRIDTEAFF.

This clonotype was seen at least ten times. The genes are TRBV2 and TRBJ2-1, with 11 bases fitting TRBD2. The CDR3 contains 13 residues. Per the germline V gene, CDR1 is SNHLY and CDR2 is FYNNEI. J gave up 10 bases and V 6 bases, and 5 bases lay outside the gene matches. In DNA form, the CDR3 reads TGTGCCAGCAGCTCGGGACTAGCGGTAGAGCAGTTCTTC. It yields the protein CASSSGLAVEQFF.

Regarding this clonotype: Being one base from a much bigger clone, this may be a read error. The V call is TRBV20-1, the J call TRBJ1-2; D possibly corresponds to TRBD1 (5 bases). The CDR3 consists of 14 residues. Germline V CDR1 and CDR2: DFQATT, SNEGSKA (reference sequence). V was clipped by 5 bases and J by 6 bases, with 19 bases between them. CDR3 bases: TGCAGTGCTGCGAATCCCGGGGCCCCCCATGGCTACACCTTC. Encoded protein: CSAANPGAPHGYTF.

CDR3 sequence reads: CASSPGLARPQYF. CDR3 DNA: TGCGCCAGCAGCCCGGGACTAGCGAGGCCCCAGTACTTC. The chain uses TRBV5-1 and TRBJ2-5; 10 bases map to TRBD2. From germline, CDR1 is SGHRS and CDR2 YFSETQ. The CDR3 extends over 13 amino acids. J gave up 9 bases and V 4 bases, and 6 bases lay outside the gene matches.